The present T cell receptor (beta chain) was sequenced within a study of blood T cell repertoires in COVID-19. TCRdb's copy holds only in-frame clones and misses some; the assay was immunoSEQ multiplex PCR. This repertoire shows tens of thousands of clones, about 90% found once; its top ten account for 14%. The CDR3 spans 19 residues. Losses at the gene ends were 4 bases for V and 4 bases for J; bases not matched to a gene: 12. Germline V gene lookup returns CDR1 LGHDT and CDR2 YNNKEL (reference sequence). The chain employs TRBV3-1 (or the pseudogene TRBV3-2) and TRBJ2-5; TRBD2 matches at 16 bases. This receptor was identified in a human donor in a cohort sampled during active COVID-19. Sequenced sample: peripheral blood. The CDR3 nucleotides are TGTGCCAGCAGCCCCGACGCCGGGACTAGCGGGGGGGCCGTAGAGACCCAGTACTTC. Residues: CASSPDAGTSGGAVETQYF.